Sequencing of this T cell receptor (beta chain) was carried out in a study of cytomegalovirus exposure and HLA in healthy donors. Likely unrecorded immune exposures existed in these nominally healthy donors. Study findings and constraints: Many donors shared some public TCRs, even though most TCR sequences were rare.

To note about this clone: Its antigen remains unknown.

The CDR3 consists of 17 residues. The germline V gene has CDR1 SGHRS and CDR2 YFSETQ. With 0 bases clipped from V and 1 base from J, the junction kept 4 bases outside the gene matches. It was with 60 Vbeta and 13 Jbeta primers that the PCR ran. TCRdb's table, derived via immunoSEQ multiplex PCR, lists solely in-frame clones and lacks some. There are under 200,000 clones in the sample; around 85% occur only once, and 1.9% lies in the top ten. Sequenced sample: PBMCs. The gene calls are TRBV5-1 and TRBJ2-2, with TRBD1 identical over 9 bases. The origin of this receptor is a human donor in good health. DNA for the CDR3: TGCGCCAGCAGCTTGGCCCCGGGACAGGGGAACACCGGGGAGCTGTTTTTT. This encodes CASSLAPGQGNTGELFF. Together with reference TRBV5-1 and TRBJ2-2, the CDR3 gives the full variable domain: KAGVTQTPRYLIKTRGQQVTLSCSPISGHRSVSWYQQTPGQGLQFLFEYFSETQRNKGNFPGRFSGRQFSNSRSEMNVSTLELGDSALYLCASSLAPGQGNTGELFFGEGSRLTVL.